This TCR beta chain was documented in a study of cytomegalovirus exposure and HLA in healthy donors (dated by TCRdb to the late 2010s). A note on the overall study: In an earlier analysis of roughly 500 of the donors, approximately 300 Gb of sequence data and approximately 120 million unique TCR beta sequences from about 179 million T cells were reported. Among the approximately 430 genotyped donors, around 81% belonged to the genetic ancestry cluster associated with self-reported Caucasian donors. A later genetic analysis took genome-wide SNP genotypes for about 65% of the roughly 670 donors and used that subset as a discovery cohort. Along with the roughly 610-subject first cohort, a separate validation cohort of around 110 different subjects was used. The study profiled the T cell repertoires of under 850 subjects by immunosequencing and related them to cytomegalovirus serostatus. HLA typing covered class I and class II loci at four-digit resolution. Among some 400 genotyped donors of the cohort, an average of around 240,000 unique TCR beta nucleotide sequences were sequenced per donor, roughly 20% of them non-productive. Every repertoire in the discovery cohort had been generated on one and the same sequencing platform. Four or five DR-DQ haplotypes were handled as single units for association and clustering, since linkage in the cohort was strong. Typing coverage varied by locus: about 620-640 donors for A, B, C, DRB1 and DQB1; approximately 560 for DQA1; about 590 for DPA1; approximately 470 for DPB1. Alongside the repertoire data, information on donor age, sex, ethnicity and CMV serostatus was compiled. The later analysis used no new phenotypic data to find candidate immune exposures, relying instead on TCR beta sequences and their occurrence across donors. The study combined high-throughput TCR immunosequencing, statistical association of individual TCRs with disease status, and machine learning to predict cytomegalovirus infection status. In an earlier analysis of 500 to 650 of the donors, high-throughput TCR beta sequencing was used to judge whether each TCR beta V gene segment behaved as functional or pseudogenic. A later analysis re-analyzed previously published TCR beta repertoires from 500 to 700 donors and added high-resolution HLA genotyping to study TCR occurrence patterns. The aim of the study was to test whether cataloging public T cell receptors could identify signatures of past pathogen exposure. About 280 gigabases of sequencing data and approximately 85 million unique TCR sequences were included in an early release covering around 650 HLA-typed donors. On the study overall, not on this receptor specifically: A later genetic analysis associated a missense DCLRE1C variant with V-gene and J-gene trimming of TCR beta chains, and an independent cohort replicated the association. In a later analysis, HLA-associated TCR beta chains showed more clonal expansion and lower generation probabilities than non-associated chains that were equally common. An earlier analysis of approximately 570 of the donors showed that most TCR beta V segments appeared in productive rearrangements either about 87% or about 30% of the time, which broadly matched IMGT annotations. When HLA alleles, especially DR and DQ, strongly co-occurred, TCR associations were difficult to assign to individual alleles. A later analysis found that TCR association rates varied across HLA loci, with DRB1 alleles showing the most associated TCRs and HLA-C alleles the fewest. In vitro tests confirmed that three of the cytomegalovirus-associated TCR beta chains recognize cytomegalovirus antigens. Because counts were too low, about 17 rarely observed V segments, including chromosome 9 orphons, were excluded from the earlier analysis of about 500 of the donors. While some public TCRs were present in many individuals, most TCR sequences turned up only very rarely across donors. The cohort was sequenced for TCR beta chains only, and without alpha or paired-chain data the features that could be detected were limited. According to a later analysis, parvovirus B19, influenza, CMV and Epstein-Barr virus appeared linked to several top co-occurrence clusters. Specific HLA alleles were associated with more than 15,000 TCR beta sequences at a false discovery rate of 0.05 in a later analysis. A later genetic analysis reported fewer N-insertions in productive TCRs among donors in an Asian-associated ancestry cluster than the approximately 670-donor mean. In the study, approximately 160 TCR beta chains were listed as associated with cytomegalovirus. The presence/absence analyses assumed that sequencing depth was roughly uniform across donors, and that assumption may not be true. Correlated functional status among segregating V segments might reflect linkage disequilibrium, but an unknown experimental factor could not be ruled out. A further reported finding was that TCR beta sequences accurately predicted the HLA-A and HLA-B alleles for most subjects in the first cohort. The 87-base-pair reads could not distinguish some IMGT-functional V segments, including TRBV6-2 and TRBV6-3, so those segments were excluded. Because HLA typing was missing for some donors at each locus, association tests included only the typed subset. A cluster of highly shared sequence variants was judged likely to represent a technical artifact of the sequencing pipeline. CMV serostatus was the only immune exposure information available for the cohort. According to a later analysis, most CMV-associated TCR beta chains appeared to be HLA-restricted, and the HLA associations seemed to be driven largely by CMV exposure. It was suggested by the authors that the approach could potentially be generalized to other disease states and immunological phenotypes. The classifier was reported to diagnose cytomegalovirus status with high specificity and sensitivity in both the original and validation cohorts.

The cohort was made up of roughly 670 healthy bone marrow donors. All cohort members were sampled while nominally healthy, although unrecorded immune exposures were likely present. The donor tested CMV seropositive and was one of the 289 seropositive cohort members. Each donor provided a peripheral blood sample, and peripheral blood mononuclear cells were used for TCR beta sequencing. Genomic DNA was extracted from the blood cell samples with the Qiagen DNeasy Blood Extraction Kit. A remark on this clone: What this receptor recognizes is not known. It has no much larger one-base neighbor in the sample; base qualities were not kept.

The germline V gene specifies MGHRA as CDR1 and YSYEKL as CDR2. V and J are trimmed by 3 bases and 1 base, and the gene matches miss 5 bases of the junction. The CDR3 holds 15 amino acids from the cysteine to the phenylalanine. Only the CDR3 DNA is retained, 45 bases long and in frame from the first base. The library was made by the immunoSEQ multiplex PCR assay. The multiplex PCR relied on a mix of 60 forward primers for TCR Vbeta segments and 13 reverse primers for TCR Jbeta segments. Amplification of the CDR3 region of rearranged TCR beta genes was performed with a multiplex PCR assay on genomic DNA. The Illumina HiSeq System was used to sequence the amplified TCR beta libraries as 87-base-pair reads. The study's own analysis went as follows. A later analysis tallied tens of millions of unique TCR beta chains across the 600 to 700 repertoires, and some 10 million of those chains were shared by two or more donors. Raw reads were error-corrected and collapsed into unique sequences by a nearest-neighbor algorithm in which closely related sequences were merged to remove PCR and sequencing errors. Alignment of CDR3 sequences to IMGT reference sequences was used to assign V, D and J gene segments. Each retained sequence needed at least a six-nucleotide match to both a V gene segment and a J gene segment. Rearrangements were classified as productive when the CDR3 lacked stop codons and remained in frame with V and J, and all other rearrangements were classified as non-productive. Following IMGT convention, CDR3 was defined as the stretch from the second conserved V-encoded cysteine up to the conserved J-encoded phenylalanine. In an earlier analysis of more than 550 of the donors, sequences lacking an unambiguous match to a single V gene segment were excluded. In an earlier analysis of approximately 550 of the donors, V segments were called functional above 56.7% productive rearrangements and were called segregating when the between-donor standard deviation exceeded 5%. A statistical classification framework was built to diagnose cytomegalovirus status from the catalog of TCR beta chain sequences. In a later analysis, TCR nucleotide sequences were compared against IMGT/GENE-DB human TR gene sequences so that V and J genes could be assigned. The TCRdist pipeline was used in a later analysis to assign CDR3 sequences and most-parsimonious VDJ recombination scenarios. In a later analysis, every TCR beta chain was defined by the combination of its CDR3 amino acid sequence and its V-gene family, and reads without a unique V-gene family were dropped. In a later analysis, nearly 600 highly shared, low-generation-probability nucleotide sequences were removed to address suspected cross-contamination and a sequencing artifact. In a later analysis, a clonal expansion index for each public chain was calculated from normalized within-repertoire ranks of inferred template counts. Generation probabilities in a later analysis came from a VDJ recombination model fitted to out-of-frame rearrangements, and those results were checked against IGoR. Hypergeometric tests were used in a later analysis to score TCR-TCR, TCR-HLA and TCR-CMV co-occurrence, with a repertoire-size bias correction applied to the TCR pairs. False discovery rates were estimated in a later analysis by permuting HLA or CMV assignments 20 times. In a later analysis, co-occurring TCRs were grouped using DBSCAN, with TCRdist sequence similarity added in when clustering inside HLA-allele-positive subsets. Repertoires with fewer than 30,000 or more than 120,000 public chains were left out of co-occurrence clustering, as were roughly five repertoires with anomalous nucleotide sharing. Held by TCRdb, this immuneACCESS table contains in-frame sequences only and omits some clones. Under half of the omission traces to an unresolved V gene where checked; the cause of the rest is unknown. The DNA was the basis for D and trimming; V, J and clone size are from that table. A total of around 150,000 clones appear in this sample, 64% of them only once. 2.5% to 3.5% of the sample is held by the ten biggest clonotypes.

Sequencing was performed on PBMCs. This TCR was sampled from a woman between 25 and 40 years old in good health and CMV-seropositive. The chain was built from TRBV4-1 and TRBJ2-7, and 8 junctional nucleotides match TRBD1. The nucleotides read TGCGCCAGCAGCCACAGGACAGGGCATTCCTACGAGCAGTACTTC. This encodes CASSHRTGHSYEQYF.